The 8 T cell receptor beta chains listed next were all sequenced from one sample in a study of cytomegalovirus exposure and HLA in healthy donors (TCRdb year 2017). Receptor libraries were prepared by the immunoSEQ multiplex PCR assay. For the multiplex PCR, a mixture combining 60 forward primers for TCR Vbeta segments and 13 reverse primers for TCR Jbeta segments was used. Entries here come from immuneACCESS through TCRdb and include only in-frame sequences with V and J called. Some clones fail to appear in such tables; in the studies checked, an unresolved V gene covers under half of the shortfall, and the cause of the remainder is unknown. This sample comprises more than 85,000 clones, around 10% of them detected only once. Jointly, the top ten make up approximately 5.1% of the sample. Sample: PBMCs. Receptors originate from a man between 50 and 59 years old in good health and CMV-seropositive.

The CDR3 protein is CASRYRGNTEAFF. CDR3 nucleotides: TGTGCCAGCAGGTACAGGGGGAACACTGAAGCTTTCTTT. This chain joins TRBV27 and TRBJ1-1, with TRBD1 matching over 7 bases. The CDR3 runs to 13 residues. The germline CDR1 and CDR2 sequences are MNHEY and SMNVEV (reference sequence). Trimming took 6 bases from V and 1 from J; bases not matched to a gene: 2.

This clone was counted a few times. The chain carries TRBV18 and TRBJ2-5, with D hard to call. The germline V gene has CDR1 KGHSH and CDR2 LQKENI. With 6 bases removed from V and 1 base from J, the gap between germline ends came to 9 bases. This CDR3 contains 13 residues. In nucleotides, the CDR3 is TGTGCCAGCTCCCCTAGTTTCCAAGAGACCCAGTACTTC. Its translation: CASSPSFQETQYF. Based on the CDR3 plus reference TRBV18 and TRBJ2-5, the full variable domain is NAGVMQNPRHLVRRRGQEARLRCSPMKGHSHVYWYRQLPEEGLKFMVYLQKENIIDESGMPKERFSAEFPKEGPSILRIQQVVRGDSAAYFCASSPSFQETQYFGPGTRLLVL.

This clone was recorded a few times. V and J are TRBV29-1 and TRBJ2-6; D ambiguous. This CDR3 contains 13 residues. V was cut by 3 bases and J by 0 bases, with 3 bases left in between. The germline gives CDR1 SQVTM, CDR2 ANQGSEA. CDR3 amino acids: CSVDISGANVLTF. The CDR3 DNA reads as TGCAGCGTTGATATCTCTGGGGCCAACGTCCTGACTTTC.

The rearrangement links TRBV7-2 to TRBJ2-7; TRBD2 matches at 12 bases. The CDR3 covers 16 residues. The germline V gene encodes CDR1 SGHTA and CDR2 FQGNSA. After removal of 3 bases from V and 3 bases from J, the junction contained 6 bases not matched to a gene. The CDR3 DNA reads TGTGCCAGCAGCTTGCTGGGACTAGCGGGTGGCTACGAGCAGTACTTC. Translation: CASSLLGLAGGYEQYF.

CDR3 bases: TGTGCCAGCAGCTTAGGGGGACTAGCCCATGGGGAGGAGCAGTACTTC. It yields the protein CASSLGGLAHGEEQYF. The V gene is TRBV7-9, the J gene TRBJ2-7, with 9 bases matching TRBD2. This CDR3 is built from 16 residues. In germline, CDR1 is SEHNR, CDR2 FQNEAQ (reference sequence). The V and J ends lost 1 base and 7 bases, in that order; junction bases with no gene match: 11.

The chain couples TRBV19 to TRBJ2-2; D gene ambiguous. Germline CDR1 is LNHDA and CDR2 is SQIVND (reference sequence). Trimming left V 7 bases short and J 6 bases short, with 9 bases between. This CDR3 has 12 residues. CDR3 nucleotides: TGTGCCAGTATAAATCAGGCCGGGGAGCTGTTTTTT. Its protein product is CASINQAGELFF.

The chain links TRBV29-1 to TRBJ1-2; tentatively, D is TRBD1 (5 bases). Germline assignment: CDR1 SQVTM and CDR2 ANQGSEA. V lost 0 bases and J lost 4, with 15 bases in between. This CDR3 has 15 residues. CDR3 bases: TGCAGCGTTGAAGAGTCCGGGACTCACTTCTATGGCTACACCTTC. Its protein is CSVEESGTHFYGYTF.

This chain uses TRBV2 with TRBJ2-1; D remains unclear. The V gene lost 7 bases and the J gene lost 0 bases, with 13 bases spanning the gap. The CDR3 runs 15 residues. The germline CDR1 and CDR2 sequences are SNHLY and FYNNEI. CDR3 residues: CASTRQSYSYNEQFF. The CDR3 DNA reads TGTGCCAGCACGCGTCAAAGTTACTCCTACAATGAGCAGTTCTTC.